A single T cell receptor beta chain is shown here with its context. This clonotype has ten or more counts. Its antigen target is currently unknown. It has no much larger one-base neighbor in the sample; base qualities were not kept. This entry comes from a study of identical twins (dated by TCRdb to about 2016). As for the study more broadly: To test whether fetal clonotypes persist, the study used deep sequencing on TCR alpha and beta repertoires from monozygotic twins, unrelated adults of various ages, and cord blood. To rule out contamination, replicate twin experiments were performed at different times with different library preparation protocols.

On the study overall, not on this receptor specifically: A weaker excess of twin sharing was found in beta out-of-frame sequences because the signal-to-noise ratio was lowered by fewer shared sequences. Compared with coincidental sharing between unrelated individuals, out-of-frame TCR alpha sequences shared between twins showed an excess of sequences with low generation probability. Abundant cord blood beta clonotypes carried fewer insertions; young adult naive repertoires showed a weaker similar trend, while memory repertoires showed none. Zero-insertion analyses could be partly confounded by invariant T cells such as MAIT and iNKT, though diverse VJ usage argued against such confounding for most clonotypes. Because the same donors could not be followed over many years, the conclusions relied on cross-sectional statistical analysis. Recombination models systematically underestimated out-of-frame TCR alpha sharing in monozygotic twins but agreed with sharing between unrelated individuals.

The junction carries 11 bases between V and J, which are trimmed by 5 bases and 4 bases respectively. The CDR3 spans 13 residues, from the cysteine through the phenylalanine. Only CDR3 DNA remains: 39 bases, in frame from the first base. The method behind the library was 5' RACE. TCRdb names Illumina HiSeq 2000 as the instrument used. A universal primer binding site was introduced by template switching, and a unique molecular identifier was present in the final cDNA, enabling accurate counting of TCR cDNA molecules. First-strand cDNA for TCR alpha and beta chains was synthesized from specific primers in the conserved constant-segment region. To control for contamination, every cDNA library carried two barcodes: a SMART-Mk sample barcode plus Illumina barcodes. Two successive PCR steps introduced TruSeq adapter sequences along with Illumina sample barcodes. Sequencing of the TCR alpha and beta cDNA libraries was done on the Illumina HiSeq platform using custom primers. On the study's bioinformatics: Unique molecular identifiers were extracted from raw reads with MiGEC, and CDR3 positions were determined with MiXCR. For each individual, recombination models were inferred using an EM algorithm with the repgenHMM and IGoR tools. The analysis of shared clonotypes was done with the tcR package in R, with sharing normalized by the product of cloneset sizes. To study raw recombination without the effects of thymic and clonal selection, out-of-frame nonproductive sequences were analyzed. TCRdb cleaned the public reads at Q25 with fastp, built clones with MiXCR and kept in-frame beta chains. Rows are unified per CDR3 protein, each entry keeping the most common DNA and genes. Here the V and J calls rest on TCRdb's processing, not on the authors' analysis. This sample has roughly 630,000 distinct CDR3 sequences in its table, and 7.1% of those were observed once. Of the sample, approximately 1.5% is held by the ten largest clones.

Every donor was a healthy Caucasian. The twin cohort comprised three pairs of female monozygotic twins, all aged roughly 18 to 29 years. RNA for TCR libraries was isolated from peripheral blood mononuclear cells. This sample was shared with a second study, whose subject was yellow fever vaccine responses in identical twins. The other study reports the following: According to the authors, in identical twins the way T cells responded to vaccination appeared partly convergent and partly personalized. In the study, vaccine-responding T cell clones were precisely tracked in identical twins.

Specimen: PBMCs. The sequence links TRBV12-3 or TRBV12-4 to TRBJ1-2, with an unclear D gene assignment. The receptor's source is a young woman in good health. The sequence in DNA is TGTGCCAGCAGTCCCCAGTCGGGCTATGGCTACACCTTC. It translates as CASSPQSGYGYTF.